Listed below are T cell receptor beta chains from one sample, sequenced in a study of cytomegalovirus exposure and HLA in healthy donors. Sequencing used immunoSEQ multiplex PCR; TCRdb keeps in-frame clones, though not all of them. Here the sample spans 100,000 or so clones, 70% to 80% being singletons. The sample taken for sequencing was PBMCs. The source is a female donor in good health and CMV-seropositive. Both conserved end residues are part of each CDR3.

j_call v_call cdr3_aa
TRBJ2-5 TRBV9 CASSVGGGRGGETQYF
TRBJ2-1 TRBV2 CASRTGSSYEQFF
TRBJ1-4 TRBV4-1 CASSQIPGLGGLFF
TRBJ2-7 TRBV20-1 CSARSEWEQYF
TRBJ2-7 TRBV2 CASRLAGGGEQYF
TRBJ2-2 TRBV6-4 CASSSEAGSNTGELFF
TRBJ2-2 TRBV5-1 CASRSRGAQVGELFF
TRBJ1-5 TRBV5-5 CASSLAGGRSNQPQHF
TRBJ1-6 TRBV27 CARAIRGPYNSPLHF
TRBJ2-7 TRBV7-8 CASSPQGLISYEQYF
TRBJ2-2 TRBV9 CASSVDSRARLAGELFF
TRBJ2-2 TRBV5-4 CASSLAGIRAGELFF
TRBJ2-7 TRBV19 CASSINLGYEQYF
TRBJ2-3 TRBV7-2 CASSSSSGRTDTQYF
TRBJ1-1 TRBV28 CASSIITTGQGSTEAFF
TRBJ2-7 TRBV18 CASSPNSGGISSYEQYF
TRBJ2-2 TRBV4-2 CASSQVHGGRASNTGELFF
TRBJ2-3 TRBV30 CAWSRGTSGGTDTQYF
TRBJ2-7 TRBV4-1 CASKTVSGGSYEQYF